These T cell receptor beta chains were read from a single sample in a study of T cell responses to AZD1222 COVID-19 vaccine. TCRdb's copy holds only in-frame clones and misses some; the assay was immunoSEQ multiplex PCR. The table records about 130,000 clones, around nine tenths of them present only once. The sequencing here drew on peripheral blood, taken on day 0 of AZD1222 vaccination. The receptors derive from an adult in good health. CDR3s include the opening cysteine and the closing phenylalanine or tryptophan. A D gene is named only where the DNA matches it firmly. Clone size appears in some rows only: once, few, many, or a class for an expanded clone.

V gene: TRBV12-5; clone size: .; D gene: .; J gene: TRBJ1-2; CDR3 DNA: TGTGCTAGTGGTTTGGTACCTGACTATGGCTACACCTTC; CDR3 protein: CASGLVPDYGYTF
V gene: TRBV15; clone size: .; D gene: TRBD1; J gene: TRBJ1-2; CDR3 DNA: TGTGCCACCAGCACCAACAGGGGTGGCTACACCTTC; CDR3 protein: CATSTNRGGYTF
V gene: TRBV9; clone size: once; D gene: .; J gene: TRBJ2-4; CDR3 DNA: TGTGCCAGCAGCGTCGGCGGCGGGGTTGCAAAAAACATTCAGTACTTC; CDR3 protein: CASSVGGGVAKNIQYF
V gene: TRBV11-2; clone size: once; D gene: .; J gene: TRBJ2-7; CDR3 DNA: TGTGCCAGCAGCTTATCAGCGGTCGGGCAGTACTTC; CDR3 protein: CASSLSAVGQYF
V gene: TRBV4-1; clone size: .; D gene: .; J gene: TRBJ2-6; CDR3 DNA: TGCGCCAGCAGGTTTGTGGGGGTAACTTCTGGGGCCAACGTCCTGACTTTC; CDR3 protein: CASRFVGVTSGANVLTF
V gene: TRBV18; clone size: .; D gene: .; J gene: TRBJ1-5; CDR3 DNA: TGTGCCAGCTCACGGGAAGGCAATCAGCCCCAGCATTTT; CDR3 protein: CASSREGNQPQHF
V gene: TRBV18; clone size: .; D gene: .; J gene: TRBJ2-7; CDR3 DNA: TGTGCCAGCTCACCGGACTTCTCCTACGAGCAGTACTTC; CDR3 protein: CASSPDFSYEQYF
V gene: TRBV27; clone size: .; D gene: .; J gene: TRBJ1-2; CDR3 DNA: TGTGCCAGCAGTCCCGCCCTCAACTATGGCTACACCTTC; CDR3 protein: CASSPALNYGYTF
V gene: TRBV6-4; clone size: .; D gene: TRBD1; J gene: TRBJ1-2; CDR3 DNA: TGTGCCAGCAGTCACGGACAGGGATCGAACTATGGCTACACCTTC; CDR3 protein: CASSHGQGSNYGYTF
V gene: TRBV6-4; clone size: few; D gene: .; J gene: TRBJ2-7; CDR3 DNA: TGTGCCAGCAGTTCGGATAACAACTGCGACGAGCAGTACTTC; CDR3 protein: CASSSDNNCDEQYF
V gene: TRBV6-5; clone size: .; D gene: .; J gene: TRBJ2-1; CDR3 DNA: TGTGCCAGCAGCCTCAGTCCTACTCGAGCAGATGAGCAGTTCTTC; CDR3 protein: CASSLSPTRADEQFF
V gene: TRBV10-3; clone size: .; D gene: TRBD1; J gene: TRBJ1-2; CDR3 DNA: TGTGCCATCAGAACCGGGACAGGGAACTATGGCTACACCTTC; CDR3 protein: CAIRTGTGNYGYTF
V gene: TRBV2; clone size: .; D gene: .; J gene: TRBJ2-6; CDR3 DNA: TGTGCCAGCAGAGAAAGGGAGATGTCTGGGGCCAACGTCCTGACTTTC; CDR3 protein: CASREREMSGANVLTF
V gene: TRBV7-9; clone size: .; D gene: .; J gene: TRBJ2-7; CDR3 DNA: TGTGCCAGCAGCTTAGGAATAGAAGGACTCAGCTCCTACGAGCAGTACTTC; CDR3 protein: CASSLGIEGLSSYEQYF
V gene: TRBV29-1; clone size: .; D gene: .; J gene: TRBJ1-1; CDR3 DNA: TGCAGCGTTCAAACAAGGGTGATGGCTGAAGCTTTCTTT; CDR3 protein: CSVQTRVMAEAFF
V gene: TRBV2; clone size: few; D gene: .; J gene: TRBJ1-1; CDR3 DNA: TGTGCCACTGACAGGAACACTGAAGCTTTCTTT; CDR3 protein: CATDRNTEAFF
V gene: TRBV5-4; clone size: .; D gene: TRBD1; J gene: TRBJ1-6; CDR3 DNA: TGTGCCAGCAGCACCAGGACAGGGGGGGATTCACCCCTCCACTTT; CDR3 protein: CASSTRTGGDSPLHF
V gene: TRBV27; clone size: .; D gene: .; J gene: TRBJ2-5; CDR3 DNA: TGTGCCAGCAGTTTAGAGGGGGAGACCCAGTACTTC; CDR3 protein: CASSLEGETQYF
V gene: TRBV29-1; clone size: .; D gene: TRBD1; J gene: TRBJ2-2; CDR3 DNA: TGCAGCGTTGAGAGACCCCAGGGGGCAGGCACCGGGGAGCTGTTTTTT; CDR3 protein: CSVERPQGAGTGELFF
V gene: TRBV13; clone size: .; D gene: .; J gene: TRBJ1-2; CDR3 DNA: TGTGCCAGCAGCTTAGGAGGGCAGGGGTTCTATGGCTACACCTTC; CDR3 protein: CASSLGGQGFYGYTF
V gene: TRBV18; clone size: .; D gene: .; J gene: TRBJ1-2; CDR3 DNA: TGTGCCAGCTCACCACGAACAATCGAGTCTAACTATGGCTACACCTTC; CDR3 protein: CASSPRTIESNYGYTF
V gene: TRBV5-1; clone size: few; D gene: TRBD1; J gene: TRBJ1-4; CDR3 DNA: TGCGCCAGCAGCCCCGGGACAGGGAATGAAAAACTGTTTTTT; CDR3 protein: CASSPGTGNEKLFF
V gene: TRBV6-1; clone size: .; D gene: .; J gene: TRBJ2-7; CDR3 DNA: TGTGCCAGCAGTGAATATCGGGGGAAGTACGAGCAGTACTTC; CDR3 protein: CASSEYRGKYEQYF
V gene: TRBV27; clone size: .; D gene: .; J gene: TRBJ1-5; CDR3 DNA: TGTGCCAGCAGTCCCACCTCCTCTGGACAGAGCCATCAGCCCCAGCATTTT; CDR3 protein: CASSPTSSGQSHQPQHF
V gene: TRBV5-1; clone size: .; D gene: .; J gene: TRBJ2-2; CDR3 DNA: TGCGCCAGCAGCCCCCCTAGCGCCCCGGTCACCGGGGAGCTGTTTTTT; CDR3 protein: CASSPPSAPVTGELFF
V gene: TRBV5-1; clone size: .; D gene: .; J gene: TRBJ1-1; CDR3 DNA: TGCGCCAGCAGCTTGAGTGTCGGGATAGACACTGAAGCTTTCTTT; CDR3 protein: CASSLSVGIDTEAFF